The source of this TCR beta chain is a study of T cell responses to AZD1222 COVID-19 vaccine. General observations from the study: Researchers took repertoire samples only after the peak T cell response had come. Spike regions recognized by vaccine-associated CD4 TCRs spanned the protein, led by 160-218 and 743-854. Most donors were white British, females outnumbered males, and clonal diversity was possibly underestimated.

TCRdb keeps only in-frame clones here, not all; method: immunoSEQ multiplex PCR. The data hold about 75,000 clones, with 80% to 90% observed a single time. V dropped 0 bases and J dropped 9 bases, with 19 bases sitting between them. CDR3 length: 15 residues. Germline V gives CDR1 SGHRS, CDR2 YFSETQ. In regard to this clone: Its antigen is unknown.

Here the sequenced sample was peripheral blood, taken 28 days after the second AZD1222 dose. This sequence was found in an adult who received the AZD1222 COVID-19 vaccine. This chain joins TRBV5-1 and TRBJ2-7, with D possibly matching TRBD2 (5 bases). The CDR3 sequence: CASSLVTVGSAGQYF. The CDR3 DNA sequence: TGCGCCAGCAGCTTGGTTACTGTAGGGAGCGCCGGGCAGTACTTC.